This TCR beta chain was retrieved from a study of blood T cell repertoires in COVID-19. Sequenced by immunoSEQ multiplex PCR; TCRdb stores in-frame clones only, minus some. The repertoire holds some 250,000 clones, more than 75% seen once, with just under 1% in the top ten. V lost 6 bases and J lost 3, with 9 bases in between. Germline CDR1 and CDR2: MNHEY and SMNVEV (reference sequence). The CDR3 totals 13 residues. This TCR came from a woman between 40 and 50 years old who had recovered from COVID-19. The sequenced sample was peripheral blood. The rearrangement uses TRBV27 and TRBJ1-5; D is uncertain. CDR3 DNA sequence: TGTGCCAGCAGAGGGAGGCTCAATCAGCCCCAGCATTTT. Its protein product is CASRGRLNQPQHF.